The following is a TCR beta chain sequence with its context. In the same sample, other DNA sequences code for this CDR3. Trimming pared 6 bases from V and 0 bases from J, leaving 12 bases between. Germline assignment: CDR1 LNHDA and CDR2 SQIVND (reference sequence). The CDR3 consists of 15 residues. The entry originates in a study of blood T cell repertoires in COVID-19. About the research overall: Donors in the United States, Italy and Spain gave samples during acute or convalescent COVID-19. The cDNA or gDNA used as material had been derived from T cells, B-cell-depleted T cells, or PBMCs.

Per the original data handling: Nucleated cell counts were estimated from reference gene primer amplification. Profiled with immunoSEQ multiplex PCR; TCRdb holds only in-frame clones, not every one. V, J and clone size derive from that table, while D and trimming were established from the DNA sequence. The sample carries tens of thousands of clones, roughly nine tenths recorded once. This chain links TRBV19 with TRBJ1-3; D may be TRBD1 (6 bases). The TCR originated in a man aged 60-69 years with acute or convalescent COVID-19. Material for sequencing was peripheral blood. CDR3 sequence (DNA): TGTGCCAGTAGGCGACAGGCGTTCTCTGGAAACACCATATATTTT. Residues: CASRRQAFSGNTIYF.